These T cell receptor beta chains were read from a single sample in a study of T-cell reconstitution after alpha-beta-depleted transplantation in children. TCRdb reanalysed the PCR reads using MiXCR and keeps one entry per CDR3 protein. The sample contains 170,000 or so distinct CDR3 sequences, 6% to 7% of which appear only once. Sample: PBMCs from the stem cell graft donor, taken from the stem cell graft. The source of these receptors is a human donor who donated a stem cell graft to a child with Wiskott-Aldrich syndrome. Both conserved end residues are part of each CDR3. D genes are given only for firm matches. Expanded clones get a size class; other rows say once, few or many, or leave the size out.

length: 14
D: -
V: TRBV5-1
J: TRBJ2-3
size: many
CDR3: CASSLMGATDTQYF
DNA: TGCGCCAGCAGCTTGATGGGGGCAACAGATACGCAGTATTTT

length: 14
D: -
V: TRBV24-1
J: TRBJ2-1
size: many
CDR3: CATSDFGGDSEQFF
DNA: TGTGCCACCAGTGATTTCGGCGGGGATAGTGAGCAGTTCTTC

length: 16
D: -
V: TRBV7-9
J: TRBJ2-2
size: -
CDR3: CASSPRPRLVVGELFF
DNA: TGTGCCAGCAGCCCCCGGCCCAGGCTGGTAGTTGGGGAGCTGTTTTTT

length: 18
D: TRBD2
V: TRBV11-2
J: TRBJ2-1
size: few
CDR3: CASSLGLAGGAPHDEQFF
DNA: TGTGCCAGCAGCTTAGGCCTAGCGGGAGGGGCCCCCCACGATGAGCAGTTCTTC

length: 18
D: TRBD1
V: TRBV11-2
J: TRBJ2-1
size: many
CDR3: CATELGQNLGSSYNEQFF
DNA: TGTGCCACCGAGTTGGGACAGAATCTAGGTAGCTCCTACAATGAGCAGTTCTTC

length: 14
D: -
V: TRBV6-1
J: TRBJ1-6
size: many
CDR3: CASSRSRAESPLHF
DNA: TGTGCCAGCAGCCGCTCTCGGGCGGAATCACCCCTCCACTTT

length: 18
D: -
V: TRBV18
J: TRBJ2-7
size: few
CDR3: CASSPMGLGSSRGFEQYF
DNA: TGTGCCAGCTCACCAATGGGACTTGGCAGTAGCCGAGGGTTCGAGCAGTACTTC

length: 13
D: -
V: TRBV5-1
J: TRBJ2-7
size: -
CDR3: CASSPDGWREQYF
DNA: TGCGCCAGCAGCCCGGACGGGTGGCGGGAGCAGTACTTC

length: 15
D: -
V: TRBV4-3
J: TRBJ1-5
size: few
CDR3: CASSQVGGGNQPQHF
DNA: TGCGCCAGCAGCCAAGTTGGGGGAGGGAATCAGCCCCAGCATTTT

length: 16
D: TRBD1
V: TRBV20-1
J: TRBJ2-5
size: few
CDR3: CRVGQGGQPIQETQYF
DNA: TGCAGGGTTGGACAGGGGGGACAACCGATCCAAGAGACCCAGTACTTC

length: 11
D: -
V: TRBV20-1
J: TRBJ1-1
size: many
CDR3: CSAREWAEAFF
DNA: TGCAGTGCTAGAGAGTGGGCTGAAGCTTTCTTT

length: 16
D: TRBD1
V: TRBV5-1
J: TRBJ2-1
size: many
CDR3: CASSLRTGVFIDEQFF
DNA: TGCGCCAGCAGCTTGAGGACAGGGGTGTTTATAGATGAGCAGTTCTTC

length: 15
D: -
V: TRBV5-1
J: TRBJ1-1
size: few
CDR3: CASSLADTSNTEAFF
DNA: TGCGCCAGCAGCTTGGCGGACACTTCGAACACTGAAGCTTTCTTT

length: 15
D: -
V: TRBV5-1
J: TRBJ2-1
size: many
CDR3: CASSPSGVAGTEQFF
DNA: TGCGCCAGCAGCCCGTCAGGGGTAGCGGGTACTGAGCAGTTCTTC

length: 15
D: -
V: TRBV24-1
J: TRBJ2-5
size: -
CDR3: CATSDLSQGQETQYF
DNA: TGTGCCACCAGTGATTTGTCCCAGGGCCAAGAGACCCAGTACTTC

length: 17
D: TRBD2
V: TRBV7-2
J: TRBJ2-4
size: few
CDR3: CASSLVSGTSGKNIQYF
DNA: TGTGCCAGCAGCTTAGTATCGGGCACTAGCGGCAAAAACATTCAGTACTTC

length: 16
D: -
V: TRBV7-9
J: TRBJ2-3
size: -
CDR3: CASSPGERTFTDTQYF
DNA: TGTGCCAGCAGCCCCGGCGAGCGCACCTTCACAGATACGCAGTATTTT

length: 14
D: TRBD2
V: TRBV5-1
J: TRBJ2-4
size: many
CDR3: CASRESGDYNIQYF
DNA: TGCGCCAGCAGAGAAAGCGGGGACTACAACATTCAGTACTTC

length: 18
D: TRBD2
V: TRBV11-2
J: TRBJ2-1
size: few
CDR3: CASSLEAPGGLPYNEQFF
DNA: TGTGCCAGCAGCTTAGAGGCCCCGGGAGGCTTACCGTACAATGAGCAGTTCTTC

length: 16
D: TRBD2
V: TRBV5-4
J: TRBJ2-5
size: many
CDR3: CASSLVSSGGYETQYF
DNA: TGTGCCAGCAGCTTGGTTTCTAGCGGGGGATACGAGACCCAGTACTTC

length: 16
D: -
V: TRBV2
J: TRBJ2-1
size: many
CDR3: CASSEGLLPSYNEQFF
DNA: TGTGCCAGCAGTGAAGGACTTCTGCCCTCCTACAATGAGCAGTTCTTC

length: 15
D: TRBD1
V: TRBV28
J: TRBJ1-5
size: few
CDR3: CASSPPGQGGQPQHF
DNA: TGTGCCAGCAGTCCTCCGGGGCAGGGGGGGCAGCCCCAGCATTTT

length: 18
D: TRBD2
V: TRBV5-6
J: TRBJ2-7
size: -
CDR3: CASSPIEGEAGGTYEQYF
DNA: TGTGCCAGCAGCCCAATAGAAGGAGAGGCGGGGGGGACCTACGAGCAGTACTTC

length: 14
D: -
V: TRBV27
J: TRBJ2-7
size: few
CDR3: CASSSKGDQYEQYF
DNA: TGTGCCAGCAGTTCTAAGGGTGACCAATACGAGCAGTACTTC

length: 13
D: -
V: TRBV12-3/TRBV12-4
J: TRBJ1-2
size: few
CDR3: CASSFGVGGGYTF
DNA: TGTGCCAGCAGTTTCGGGGTAGGTGGCGGCTACACCTTC

length: 16
D: TRBD1
V: TRBV7-9
J: TRBJ2-1
size: many
CDR3: CASSRHGQGAGNEQFF
DNA: TGTGCCAGCAGCAGACACGGACAGGGGGCTGGCAATGAGCAGTTCTTC

length: 17
D: TRBD2
V: TRBV7-6
J: TRBJ2-2
size: many
CDR3: CASSSFPGLAANGELFF
DNA: TGTGCCAGCAGTTCATTTCCGGGACTAGCGGCAAATGGGGAGCTGTTTTTT

length: 16
D: -
V: TRBV7-2
J: TRBJ2-1
size: many
CDR3: CASSLNGPGSYNEQFF
DNA: TGTGCCAGCAGCTTAAACGGGCCGGGGAGTTACAATGAGCAGTTCTTC

length: 13
D: -
V: TRBV5-1
J: TRBJ2-1
size: many
CDR3: CASSFLGDDEQFF
DNA: TGCGCCAGCAGCTTTCTGGGGGACGATGAGCAGTTCTTC

length: 15
D: -
V: TRBV13
J: TRBJ1-2
size: many
CDR3: CASSLRGRGNYGYTF
DNA: TGTGCCAGCAGCTTAAGGGGGAGGGGGAACTATGGCTACACCTTC

length: 14
D: -
V: TRBV7-8
J: TRBJ2-2
size: few
CDR3: CASSLRSATGELFF
DNA: TGTGCCAGCAGCTTAAGGTCGGCTACCGGGGAGCTGTTTTTT

length: 13
D: -
V: TRBV20-1
J: TRBJ2-1
size: few
CDR3: CSAGLSSYNEQFF
DNA: TGCAGTGCGGGGCTGAGCTCCTACAATGAGCAGTTCTTC

length: 15
D: -
V: TRBV14
J: TRBJ2-5
size: many
CDR3: CASSRKQGLQETQYF
DNA: TGTGCCAGCAGCCGGAAACAGGGACTTCAAGAGACCCAGTACTTC

length: 14
D: TRBD1
V: TRBV12-3/TRBV12-4
J: TRBJ1-5
size: many
CDR3: CASSRTGGSQPQHF
DNA: TGTGCCAGCAGTCGGACAGGGGGCTCTCAGCCCCAGCATTTT

length: 12
D: -
V: TRBV6-6
J: TRBJ2-5
size: many
CDR3: CASSYFPETQYF
DNA: TGTGCCAGCAGTTACTTCCCTGAGACCCAGTACTTC

length: 12
D: -
V: TRBV12-3/TRBV12-4
J: TRBJ2-1
size: many
CDR3: CASSLEGQGSSF
DNA: TGTGCCAGCAGTTTAGAGGGGCAGGGATCGTCCTTC

length: 12
D: TRBD1
V: TRBV29-1
J: TRBJ1-1
size: many
CDR3: CSAIKGATEAFF
DNA: TGCAGCGCTATCAAGGGGGCCACTGAAGCTTTCTTT

length: 13
D: -
V: TRBV19
J: TRBJ2-1
size: many
CDR3: CASSGPQSHEQFF
DNA: TGTGCCAGTTCGGGACCACAAAGCCATGAGCAGTTCTTC

length: 12
D: -
V: TRBV20-1
J: TRBJ2-5
size: many
CDR3: CSARGGGETQYF
DNA: TGCAGTGCTAGAGGAGGGGGAGAGACCCAGTACTTC

length: 14
D: -
V: TRBV5-1
J: TRBJ2-7
size: many
CDR3: CASSLSGISYEQYF
DNA: TGCGCCAGCAGCTTGTCAGGGATCTCCTACGAGCAGTACTTC

length: 13
D: -
V: TRBV20-1
J: TRBJ1-6
size: few
CDR3: CSGTEDYNSPLHF
DNA: TGCAGTGGGACAGAAGATTATAATTCACCCCTCCACTTT

length: 14
D: TRBD2
V: TRBV29-1
J: TRBJ2-5
size: many
CDR3: CSVGDGGAGETQYF
DNA: TGCAGCGTCGGGGACGGGGGGGCCGGAGAGACCCAGTACTTC

length: 16
D: TRBD1
V: TRBV5-1
J: TRBJ2-2
size: many
CDR3: CASSGPPGQATGELFF
DNA: TGCGCCAGCAGCGGACCGCCGGGACAGGCCACCGGGGAGCTGTTTTTT